This TCR beta chain was recorded in a study of cytotoxic CD8 clonotypes in ibrutinib-treated CLL. Whole-study results and caveats: Public clonotypes proved infrequent, and on treatment they shrank or remained steady.

Sequencing was performed with immunoSEQ multiplex PCR; in TCRdb, only in-frame clones are kept and a portion is missing. Among some 130,000 clones, approximately 85% were seen once, and the ten largest hold about 2.1%. Trimming pared 3 bases from V and 0 bases from J, leaving 11 bases between. From germline, CDR1 is SEHNR and CDR2 FQNEAQ (reference sequence). The CDR3 is 15 residues long. On this clone itself: Its matching antigen is unknown.

This TCR derives from a human donor with chronic lymphocytic leukemia. The gene calls are TRBV7-9 and TRBJ1-1, with D perhaps matching TRBD1 (5 bases). The specimen comprised PBMCs, sampled after 24 months of ibrutinib treatment. CDR3 region: CASSLSTGLNTEAFF. For the CDR3, the DNA is TGTGCCAGCAGCTTGTCCACAGGATTGAACACTGAAGCTTTCTTT.